Included here is one T cell receptor (beta chain) sequence, with context. Its antigen is not known. This sample is part of a study of graft-versus-host responses after intestinal transplantation. V shed 4 bases and J shed 6 bases, with 12 bases lying between them. CDR3 length: 14 residues. Looked up from germline, CDR1 is MGHRA and CDR2 is YSYEKL. Data came from immunoSEQ multiplex PCR; TCRdb stores just in-frame clones and leaves some out. The table shows around 93,000 clones, with 90% to 95% occurring only once. This clonotype was obtained from a human donor who received an intestinal transplant. The sequencing here drew on unstimulated CD8+ T cells sorted from spleen or lymph node cells, taken before intestinal transplant. V is TRBV4-1 and J is TRBJ1-4, with unresolved D. CDR3 DNA: TGCGCCAGCAGCCCAGGTTGGGATGATGAAAAACTGTTTTTT. As protein: CASSPGWDDEKLFF.